These 26 T cell receptor beta chains came from one sample sequenced in a study of cytomegalovirus exposure and HLA in healthy donors. Primers for the PCR totalled 60 Vbeta and 13 Jbeta. Only in-frame clones appear in the TCRdb table, and some are missing; sequencing was by immunoSEQ multiplex PCR. The sample contains 150,000 to 200,000 clones, around 83% of which appear only once. Sequenced sample: PBMCs. The receptors come from a man aged 35 to 55 in good health and CMV-seropositive.

The V call is TRBV5-8, the J call TRBJ1-3, with TRBD1 matching over 8 bases. Losses at the gene ends were 4 bases for V and 3 bases for J; bases not matched to a gene: 3. CDR1 is SGHTS, CDR2 YDEGEE, per germline. CDR3 length equals 14 residues. The CDR3 loop reads CASSRGQGGNTIYF. DNA of the CDR3: TGTGCCAGCAGCCGAGGACAGGGTGGAAACACCATATATTTT. The whole variable domain, remainder taken from reference TRBV5-8 and TRBJ1-3, is EAGVTQSPTHLIKTRGQQATLRCSPISGHTSVYWYQQALGLGLQFLLWYDEGEERNRGNFPPRFSGRQFPNYSSELNVNALELEDSALYLCASSRGQGGNTIYFGEGSWLTVV.

CDR3 region: CSAPGYYGYTF. The CDR3 DNA reads as TGCAGTGCGCCCGGGTACTATGGCTACACCTTC. The genes are TRBV20-1 and TRBJ1-2; no clear D. This CDR3 is built from 11 residues. V was pared by 6 bases and J by 3 bases, with 8 bases between. Germline CDR1 and CDR2: DFQATT and SNEGSKA (reference sequence).

The chain recombines TRBV6-1 with TRBJ1-2; 10 nucleotides line up with TRBD1. V lost 6 bases, J lost 6 bases, and 7 bases stayed unmatched. Germline assignment: CDR1 MNHNS and CDR2 SASEGT. This CDR3 is built from 14 residues. The CDR3 is CASSDRGRGHGYTF. CDR3 coding DNA: TGTGCCAGCAGCGACAGGGGGCGAGGCCATGGCTACACCTTC.

The rearrangement joins TRBV16 to TRBJ1-1; TRBD1 matches 10 bases. Looked up from germline, CDR1 is KGHSY and CDR2 is FQNENV. Losses at the gene ends were 4 bases for V and 4 bases for J; bases not matched to a gene: 9. This CDR3 has 16 residues. The DNA for the CDR3 is TGTGCCAGCAGCCGCCACGGACAGGGGGGTGGCACTGAAGCTTTCTTT. It yields the protein CASSRHGQGGGTEAFF. Full variable domain (rest looked up from reference TRBV16 and TRBJ1-1): GEEVAQTPKHLVRGEGQKAKLYCAPIKGHSYVFWYQQVLKNEFKFLISFQNENVFDETGMPKERFSAKCLPNSPCSLEIQATKLEDSAVYFCASSRHGQGGGTEAFFGQGTRLTVV.

The chain employs TRBV28 and TRBJ1-4; 10 bases fit TRBD1. Germline CDR1 and CDR2: MDHEN and SYDVKM. The V segment lost 7 bases and the J segment 6 bases; nucleotides outside the gene matches: 8. The CDR3 is 15 amino acids. DNA of the CDR3: TGTGCCAGCACCCCTGGCGGACAGGGGGATGAAAAACTGTTTTTT. Its translation is CASTPGGQGDEKLFF.

The chain employs TRBV5-1 and TRBJ1-2, with a possible D match to TRBD1 (6 bases). Trimming stripped 3 bases from V and 6 bases from J, with 12 bases between. The CDR3 contains 13 residues. Germline lookup yields CDR1 SGHRS and CDR2 YFSETQ. This CDR3 is CASSSWDTDGYTF. In nucleotides, the CDR3 is TGCGCCAGCAGCTCCTGGGACACCGATGGCTACACCTTC.

The rearrangement uses TRBV19 and TRBJ2-3; TRBD1 matches 7 bases. Germline CDR1 is LNHDA and CDR2 is SQIVND (reference sequence). This CDR3 is built from 15 residues. The ends lost 5 bases at V and 3 bases at J; junction bases unmatched: 8. Written as DNA, the CDR3 is TGTGCCAGTAGTGTTACAGGGGCGACGACAGATACGCAGTATTTT. Encoded protein: CASSVTGATTDTQYF. Full variable domain (remainder filled in from reference TRBV19 and TRBJ2-3): DGGITQSPKYLFRKEGQNVTLSCEQNLNHDAMYWYRQDPGQGLRLIYYSQIVNDFQKGDIAEGYSVSREKKESFPLTVTSAQKNPTAFYLCASSVTGATTDTQYFGPGTRLTVL.

This chain connects TRBV27 to TRBJ1-1; TRBD1 agrees at 8 bases. Germline V gene lookup returns CDR1 MNHEY and CDR2 SMNVEV (reference sequence). V was clipped by 5 bases and J by 3 bases; unmatched bases: 8. This CDR3 region has 15 residues. The CDR3 nucleotides are TGTGCCAGCAGTCCACCGGACAGGGTAGACACTGAAGCTTTCTTT. It translates to CASSPPDRVDTEAFF.

The V call is TRBV6-5, the J call TRBJ1-1; a possible D gene is TRBD1 (6 bases). The CDR3 consists of 13 residues. Germline CDR1 is MNHEY and CDR2 is SVGAGI. Trimming took 6 bases from V and 7 from J, leaving 15 bases between them. The chain's CDR3 is CASRRTDEYEAFF. The CDR3 DNA reads TGTGCCAGCAGGCGGACAGACGAGTATGAAGCTTTCTTT.

This chain joins TRBV29-1 and TRBJ2-1; 7 positions agree with TRBD1. Per the germline V gene, CDR1 is SQVTM and CDR2 is ANQGSEA. The CDR3 totals 16 residues. The J segment lost 0 bases and the V segment lost 4 bases, leaving 9 bases of the junction unmatched. The CDR3 sequence is CSVGDTTGSSYNEQFF. CDR3 bases: TGCAGCGTTGGAGATACGACAGGGAGCTCCTACAATGAGCAGTTCTTC.

The chain carries TRBV2 and TRBJ2-7; a possible D gene is TRBD1 (5 bases). V lost 3 bases to trimming and J lost 3 bases, with 12 bases between them. There are 14 residues in the CDR3. CDR1 is SNHLY and CDR2 is FYNNEI in the germline V gene. The CDR3 region is CASSDRQPVYEQYF. CDR3 in DNA: TGTGCCAGCAGTGACAGACAGCCCGTCTACGAGCAGTACTTC.

This chain connects TRBV29-1 to TRBJ1-1; 7 nucleotides agree with TRBD1. Germline CDR1 and CDR2: SQVTM and ANQGSEA. After removal of 5 bases from V and 4 bases from J, the junction contained 13 bases not matched to a gene. The length of the CDR3 is 15 residues. The CDR3 loop reads CSVLSSPTGTTEAFF. The CDR3 nucleotides are TGCAGCGTTCTATCCAGTCCGACAGGGACCACTGAAGCTTTCTTT.

Here the CDR3 reads CASSQGQTSGGYNEQFF. As DNA, the CDR3 is TGCGCCAGCAGCCAGGGCCAGACTAGCGGGGGCTACAATGAGCAGTTCTTC. This chain connects TRBV4-1 to TRBJ2-1; 12 nucleotides align to TRBD2. This CDR3 comprises 17 residues. V was clipped by 3 bases and J by 3 bases; unmatched bases: 6. Looked up from germline, CDR1 is MGHRA and CDR2 is YSYEKL.

The V gene is TRBV7-6, the J gene TRBJ2-1; 7 nucleotides match TRBD1. In germline, CDR1 is SGHVS, CDR2 FNYEAQ. The V segment lost 7 bases and the J segment 6 bases; nucleotides outside the gene matches: 9. The CDR3 is made up of 14 amino acids. The CDR3 sequence is CASTDRAPGNEQFF. CDR3 bases: TGTGCCAGCACCGACAGGGCCCCCGGCAATGAGCAGTTCTTC.

Only one count was recorded for this clone. The rearrangement joins TRBV18 to TRBJ1-2; TRBD1 agrees at 12 bases. Losses at the gene ends were 5 bases for V and 8 bases for J; bases not matched to a gene: 9. The CDR3 has 15 residues. Germline CDR1 KGHSH, CDR2 LQKENI. Written as DNA, the CDR3 is TGTGCCAGCTCATCACGGGGGACAGGGGGCAAAGGCTACACCTTC. This sequence encodes CASSSRGTGGKGYTF.

CDR3 in DNA: TGTGCCAGTAGTATTCAGGAGGCCGGGGGCTACGAGCAGTACTTC. Protein sequence: CASSIQEAGGYEQYF. The V gene is TRBV19, the J gene TRBJ2-7; tentatively, D is TRBD2 (6 bases). The CDR3 runs 15 residues. Germline V gene sequence: CDR1 LNHDA, CDR2 SQIVND (reference sequence). V gave up 3 bases and J gave up 3 bases, with 15 bases separating them.

This rearrangement joins TRBV14 to TRBJ1-1; D gene uncertain. CDR1 and CDR2 (germline): SGHDN, FVKESK. V was cut by 2 bases and J by 0 bases, with 7 bases left in between. CDR3 length: 14 amino acids. Here the CDR3 reads CASSQRRVNTEAFF. CDR3 sequence (DNA): TGTGCCAGCAGCCAAAGGCGGGTGAACACTGAAGCTTTCTTT.

V gene TRBV29-1 combines with J gene TRBJ1-2; tentatively, D is TRBD1 (5 bases). The CDR3 sequence is 11 residues long. Germline assignment: CDR1 SQVTM and CDR2 ANQGSEA. Trimming cost V 6 bases and J 6 bases, with 11 bases left between them. CDR3 sequence: CSVNQGNGYTF. The CDR3 bases are TGCAGCGTAAACCAGGGAAATGGCTACACCTTC.

The chain uses TRBV5-1 and TRBJ2-5; D might be TRBD1 (5 bases). The V gene lost 4 bases and the J gene lost 4 bases, with 20 bases spanning the gap. The CDR3 loop spans 16 amino acids. Germline V CDR1 and CDR2: SGHRS, YFSETQ. The CDR3 is CASSNSRNGRGETQYF. Written as DNA, the CDR3 is TGCGCCAGCAGCAACAGTAGAAATGGAAGGGGAGAGACCCAGTACTTC.

The chain recombines TRBV19 with TRBJ1-2, with D possibly TRBD1 on 5 matching bases. V lost 0 bases and J 8 bases, leaving 16 bases between the germline ends. The length of the CDR3 is 15 residues. From germline, CDR1 is LNHDA and CDR2 SQIVND (reference sequence). The CDR3 spells CASSIDLGTGRGYTF. The CDR3 nucleotides read TGTGCCAGTAGTATAGATCTGGGAACAGGACGCGGCTACACCTTC.

The rearrangement joins TRBV7-8 to TRBJ2-7; possibly TRBD1 for D (6 bases). The germline gives CDR1 SGHVS, CDR2 FQNEAQ. V lost 5 bases, J lost 2 bases, and 13 bases lay in between. There are 14 residues in the CDR3. The CDR3, as DNA: TGTGCCAGCAGCCCCCGGACAGACGCCTACGAGCAGTACTTC. Translated, it gives CASSPRTDAYEQYF. Using reference TRBV7-8 and TRBJ2-7 for the parts outside the CDR3, the full variable domain is GAGVSQSPRYKVAKRGQDVALRCDPISGHVSLFWYQQALGQGPEFLTYFQNEAQLDKSGLPSDRFFAERPEGSVSTLKIQRTQQEDSAVYLCASSPRTDAYEQYFGPGTRLTVT.

The chain couples TRBV28 to TRBJ2-1; 10 positions match TRBD2. CDR1 is MDHEN and CDR2 is SYDVKM in the germline V gene. V was clipped by 4 bases and J by 1 base; unmatched bases: 4. This CDR3 comprises 16 residues. CDR3: CASSSASGSSYNEQFF. In nucleotides, the CDR3 is TGTGCCAGCAGTTCGGCTAGCGGGAGTTCCTACAATGAGCAGTTCTTC.

This chain links TRBV5-1 with TRBJ2-1; a possible D gene is TRBD2 (5 bases). The CDR3 contains 15 residues. The V end was cut by 0 bases, the J end by 5 bases, with 12 bases between. Germline V gene data show CDR1 as SGHRS and CDR2 as YFSETQ. The CDR3 loop reads CASSLEGGLNNEQFF. CDR3 DNA sequence: TGCGCCAGCAGCTTGGAAGGTGGACTCAACAATGAGCAGTTCTTC.

The chain uses TRBV28 and TRBJ2-3, with TRBD2 matching 7 bases. The CDR3 is 18 amino acids. CDR1 and CDR2 (germline): MDHEN, SYDVKM. V dropped 6 bases and J dropped 5; count of bases not matched to a gene: 20. The CDR3 protein is CASSSFPLSGKGKDTQYF. DNA for the CDR3: TGTGCCAGCAGCTCATTCCCCTTGAGCGGGAAAGGGAAAGATACGCAGTATTTT.

The chain has TRBV27 and TRBJ2-3; tentatively, D is TRBD2 (5 bases). The V end was cut by 5 bases, the J end by 5 bases, with 20 bases between. The V gene's germline CDR1 is MNHEY and CDR2 SMNVEV (reference sequence). The CDR3 runs 16 residues. CDR3 sequence: CASSPLRGSREDTQYF. DNA for the CDR3: TGTGCCAGCAGTCCACTCCGGGGATCGAGGGAAGATACGCAGTATTTT.

The V and J genes are TRBV4-1 and TRBJ2-7, with 14 bases fitting TRBD2. Trimming cost V 0 bases and J 3 bases; bases outside gene matches: 1. The germline V gene encodes CDR1 MGHRA and CDR2 YSYEKL. There are 16 residues in the CDR3. CDR3 sequence reads: CASSQEGLAGGYEQYF. As DNA, the CDR3 is TGCGCCAGCAGCCAAGAAGGACTAGCGGGAGGCTACGAGCAGTACTTC.